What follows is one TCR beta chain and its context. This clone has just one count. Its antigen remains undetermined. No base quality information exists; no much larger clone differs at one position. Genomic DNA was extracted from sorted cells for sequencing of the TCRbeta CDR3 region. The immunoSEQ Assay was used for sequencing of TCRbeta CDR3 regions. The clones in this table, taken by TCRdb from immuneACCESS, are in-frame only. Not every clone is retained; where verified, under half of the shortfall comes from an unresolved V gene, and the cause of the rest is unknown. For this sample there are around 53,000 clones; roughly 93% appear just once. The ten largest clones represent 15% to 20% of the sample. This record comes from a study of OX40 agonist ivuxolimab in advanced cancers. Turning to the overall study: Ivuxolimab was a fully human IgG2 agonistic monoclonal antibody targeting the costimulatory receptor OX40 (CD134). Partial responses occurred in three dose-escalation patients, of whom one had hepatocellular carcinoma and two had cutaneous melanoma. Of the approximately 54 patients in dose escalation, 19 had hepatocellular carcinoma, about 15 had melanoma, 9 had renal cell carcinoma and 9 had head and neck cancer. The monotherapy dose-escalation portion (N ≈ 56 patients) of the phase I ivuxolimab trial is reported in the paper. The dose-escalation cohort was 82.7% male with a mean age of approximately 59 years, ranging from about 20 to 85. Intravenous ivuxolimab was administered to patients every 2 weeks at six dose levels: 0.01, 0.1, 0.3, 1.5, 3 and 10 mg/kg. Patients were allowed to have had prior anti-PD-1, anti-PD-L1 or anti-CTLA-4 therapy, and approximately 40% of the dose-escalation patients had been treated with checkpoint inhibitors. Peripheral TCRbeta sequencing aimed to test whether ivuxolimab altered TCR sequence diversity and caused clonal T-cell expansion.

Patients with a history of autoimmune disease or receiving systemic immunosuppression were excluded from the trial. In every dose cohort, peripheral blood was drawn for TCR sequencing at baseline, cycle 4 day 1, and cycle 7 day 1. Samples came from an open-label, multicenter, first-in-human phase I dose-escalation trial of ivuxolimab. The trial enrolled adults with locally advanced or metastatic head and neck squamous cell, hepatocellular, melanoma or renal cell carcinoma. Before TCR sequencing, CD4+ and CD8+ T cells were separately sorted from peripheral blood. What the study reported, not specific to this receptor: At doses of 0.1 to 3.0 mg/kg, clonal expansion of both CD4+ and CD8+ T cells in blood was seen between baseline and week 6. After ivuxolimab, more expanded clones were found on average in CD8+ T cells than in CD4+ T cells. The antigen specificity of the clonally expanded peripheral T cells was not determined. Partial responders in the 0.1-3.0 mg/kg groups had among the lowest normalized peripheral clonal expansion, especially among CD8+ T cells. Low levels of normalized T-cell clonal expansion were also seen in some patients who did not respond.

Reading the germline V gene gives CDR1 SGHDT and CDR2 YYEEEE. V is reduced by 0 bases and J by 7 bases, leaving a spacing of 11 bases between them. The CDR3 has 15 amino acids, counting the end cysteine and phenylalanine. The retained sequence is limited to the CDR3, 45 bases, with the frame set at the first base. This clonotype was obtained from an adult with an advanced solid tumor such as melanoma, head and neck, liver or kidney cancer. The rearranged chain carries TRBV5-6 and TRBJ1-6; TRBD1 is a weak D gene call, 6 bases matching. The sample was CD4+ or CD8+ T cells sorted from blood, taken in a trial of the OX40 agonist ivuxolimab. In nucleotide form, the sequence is TGTGCCAGCAGCTTGGGTGCGCAGGGGAATTCACCCCTCCACTTT. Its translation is CASSLGAQGNSPLHF.